The source of this TCR beta chain is a study of cytomegalovirus exposure and HLA in healthy donors. It was with 60 Vbeta and 13 Jbeta primers that the PCR ran. Using immunoSEQ multiplex PCR, the repertoire was profiled, and TCRdb retains in-frame clones only, with some absent. The sample comprises 68,000 or so clones, 81% of which are singletons, and 6.5% rests with the top ten. Losses at the gene ends were 3 bases for V and 2 bases for J; bases not matched to a gene: 10. This CDR3 contains 15 residues. Germline V gene lookup returns CDR1 SQVTM and CDR2 ANQGSEA. V usage is TRBV29-1 and J usage is TRBJ2-7; 7 bases map to TRBD1. This clonotype originated in a human donor in good health. The sequenced sample consisted of PBMCs. CDR3 in amino acids: CSVEGSGTATYEQYF. The CDR3 DNA is TGCAGCGTTGAGGGCTCCGGGACAGCGACCTACGAGCAGTACTTC.